This entry lists 7 T cell receptor beta chains sequenced from one sample in a study of blood T cell repertoires in COVID-19. Clones were sequenced by immunoSEQ multiplex PCR, and TCRdb holds only the in-frame ones, with some missing. The sample consists of about 110,000 clones, approximately 65% of them appearing once. What was sequenced was peripheral blood. The receptors were gathered from an older woman with acute or convalescent COVID-19.

A few counts support this clone. The rearrangement links TRBV28 to TRBJ1-6; 10 bases align to TRBD1. Trimming at V came to 10 bases and at J to 7 bases, leaving 4 bases not matched to a gene. Germline CDR1 and CDR2: MDHEN and SYDVKM. The CDR3 spans 13 residues. CDR3 loop: CATLGQGNSPLHF. In DNA, the CDR3 is TGTGCCACCCTGGGACAGGGGAATTCACCCCTCCACTTT.

The chain is built from TRBV5-4 and TRBJ1-6; tentative D call: TRBD1 (5 bases). Per the germline V gene, CDR1 is SGHNT and CDR2 is YYREEE (reference sequence). The germline V and J ends were trimmed by 1 base and 0 bases, with 14 bases remaining between them. CDR3 length equals 18 residues. CDR3 sequence: CASSLKGSSSSYNSPLHF. CDR3 DNA: TGTGCCAGCAGCTTGAAGGGGTCATCCAGCTCCTATAATTCACCCCTCCACTTT.

This sequence joins TRBV5-6 and TRBJ1-2; 10 nucleotides line up with TRBD1. The V segment lost 4 bases and the J segment 4 bases; nucleotides outside the gene matches: 7. Per the germline V gene, CDR1 is SGHDT and CDR2 is YYEEEE. The CDR3 sequence is 15 residues long. CDR3: CASSPSGTGVYGYTF. The DNA of the CDR3 is TGTGCCAGCAGCCCCTCCGGGACAGGGGTCTATGGCTACACCTTC.

This clone was recorded once. The chain has TRBV5-6 and TRBJ2-2; D is unresolved. CDR3 size: 11 residues. Germline V gene data show CDR1 as SGHDT and CDR2 as YYEEEE. Trimming removed 0 bases from V and 11 bases from J, with 5 bases in between. The CDR3 here is CASSLGRELFF. The CDR3 region has the DNA TGTGCCAGCAGCTTGGGTCGTGAGCTGTTTTTT.

The rearrangement links TRBV28 to TRBJ1-2; 8 bases map to TRBD1. CDR3 length equals 14 residues. Trimming at V came to 3 bases and at J to 8 bases, leaving 8 bases not matched to a gene. Germline-derived CDR1 and CDR2 are MDHEN and SYDVKM. The CDR3 protein is CASSLGGTGYGYTF. The CDR3, as DNA: TGTGCCAGCAGTTTGGGCGGGACAGGTTACGGCTACACCTTC.

The rearrangement joins TRBV7-6 to TRBJ1-3; 9 nucleotides align to TRBD1. With V trimmed by 1 base and J by 9 bases, 10 bases remained unmatched. Looked up from germline, CDR1 is SGHVS and CDR2 is FNYEAQ. The CDR3 has 16 amino acids. The CDR3 loop reads CASSLESTGGSATIYF. The CDR3 DNA follows: TGTGCCAGCAGCTTAGAGTCAACAGGGGGCTCGGCCACCATATATTTT.

The V gene is TRBV11-2, the J gene TRBJ1-1; D gene unclear. CDR3 length: 11 amino acids. CDR1 and CDR2 from the germline V gene are SGHAT and FQNNGV. The V and J ends lost 5 bases and 11 bases respectively, with 12 bases between them. CDR3 in amino acids: CASSPGGGAFF. The CDR3 region has the DNA TGTGCCAGCAGCCCAGGAGGAGGGGCTTTCTTT.